This passage covers 13 T cell receptor beta chains from one sample sequenced in a study of blood T cell repertoires in COVID-19. Here immunoSEQ multiplex PCR was the method, and the copy in TCRdb shows in-frame clones only, minus some. The table includes about 150,000 clones, more than 80% detected once. Sequences were obtained from peripheral blood. The source of these receptors is a man over 45 with acute or convalescent COVID-19.

The chain joins TRBV18 to TRBJ1-1, with D uncertain. V was cut by 3 bases and J by 5 bases, with 7 bases left in between. Germline V CDR1 and CDR2: KGHSH, LQKENI. There are 12 residues in the CDR3. The CDR3, as DNA: TGTGCCAGCTCACCCGCGGGGACTGAAGCTTTCTTT. It translates to CASSPAGTEAFF.

The chain joins TRBV5-4 to TRBJ1-1, with D maybe TRBD1 (6 bases). Between the trimmed V and J ends, which lost 2 bases and 7 bases, there was a span of 9 bases. The length of the CDR3 is 12 residues. Germline values: CDR1 SGHNT, CDR2 YYREEE (reference sequence). CDR3 protein: CASSFGGGEAFF. CDR3 in DNA: TGTGCCAGCAGCTTTGGGGGCGGTGAAGCTTTCTTT.

This clone was detected once. The rearrangement joins TRBV4-3 to TRBJ2-3, with TRBD2 matching over 10 bases. With 0 bases clipped from V and 4 bases from J, the junction kept 4 bases outside the gene matches. The germline CDR1 and CDR2 sequences are LGHNA and YSLEER. This CDR3 has 16 amino acids. The CDR3 region has the DNA TGCGCCAGCAGCCAAGACTCAGCGGGGGGGTCAGATACGCAGTATTTT. Translating gives CASSQDSAGGSDTQYF.

V and J are TRBV9 and TRBJ2-3; D is uncertain. CDR3 length: 14 amino acids. Per the germline V gene, CDR1 is SGDLS and CDR2 is YYNGEE. V was clipped by 3 bases and J by 1 base, with 9 bases between them. CDR3 in amino acids: CASSASSGTDTQYF. The DNA for the CDR3 is TGTGCCAGCAGCGCGAGCTCCGGCACAGATACGCAGTATTTT.

This chain connects TRBV6-5 to TRBJ2-7, with 9 bases identical to TRBD1. Germline V CDR1 and CDR2: MNHEY, SVGAGI. This CDR3 is built from 15 residues. V trimming: 7 bases; J trimming: 4 bases; junction bases outside the gene matches: 11. Here the CDR3 reads CASIVPNRGRYEQYV. CDR3 DNA sequence: TGTGCCAGCATCGTCCCTAACAGGGGGCGGTACGAGCAGTACGTC.

V is TRBV27 and J is TRBJ1-2; possibly TRBD1 for D (6 bases). In germline, CDR1 is MNHEY, CDR2 SMNVEV (reference sequence). V dropped 3 bases and J dropped 3 bases, with 14 bases sitting between them. The CDR3 loop spans 15 amino acids. The CDR3 loop is CASSFLSGDYYGYTF. CDR3 bases: TGTGCCAGCAGTTTTCTGTCAGGGGATTACTATGGCTACACCTTC.

The chain is built from TRBV11-2 and TRBJ2-1, with TRBD2 matching 8 bases. The germline gives CDR1 SGHAT, CDR2 FQNNGV. The CDR3 contains 15 residues. V shed 1 base and J 8 bases; nucleotides not matched to a gene: 7. CDR3: CASSLAGGPVHEQFF. The CDR3 region has the DNA TGTGCCAGCAGCTTAGCGGGAGGGCCGGTCCATGAGCAGTTCTTC.

The chain recombines TRBV3-1 (or the pseudogene TRBV3-2) with TRBJ1-5; 8 nucleotides match TRBD1. The CDR3 contains 14 residues. The germline V gene has CDR1 LGHDT and CDR2 YNNKEL (reference sequence). V lost 1 base to trimming and J lost 9 bases; unmatched junction nucleotides: 5. CDR3 region: CASSQGTGNSPQHF. DNA of the CDR3: TGTGCCAGCAGCCAAGGGACAGGGAATTCGCCCCAGCATTTT.

In nucleotides, the CDR3 is TGTGCCAGCAGCTTACCGACAGATCCTAGCAATCAGCCCCAGCATTTT. Amino acid sequence: CASSLPTDPSNQPQHF. V gene TRBV7-8 combines with J gene TRBJ1-5; TRBD1 is a possible D gene (5 bases). The length of the CDR3 is 16 residues. Per germline, CDR1 SGHVS and CDR2 FQNEAQ. The ends were cut back, 2 bases at V and 0 bases at J, with 11 bases in the middle.

The rearrangement joins TRBV30 to TRBJ1-1; unclear D gene. This CDR3 has 12 amino acids. Trimming left V 4 bases short and J 6 bases short, with 12 bases between. Germline CDR1 and CDR2: GTSNPN and SVGIG (reference sequence). The CDR3 is CAWIEGIAEAFF. The CDR3 DNA is TGTGCCTGGATTGAGGGTATCGCTGAAGCTTTCTTT.

The chain joins TRBV6-1 to TRBJ2-1, with 10 bases identical to TRBD1. V lost 4 bases to trimming and J lost 4 bases; unmatched junction nucleotides: 7. The CDR3 is made up of 16 amino acids. CDR1 and CDR2 from the germline V gene are MNHNS and SASEGT. The CDR3 nucleotides are TGTGCCAGCAGTGTACCGGGACAGGGGTGGTACAATGAGCAGTTCTTC. Protein: CASSVPGQGWYNEQFF.

This clone was detected a few times. Other DNA sequences in the same sample also yield this CDR3. The CDR3 loop reads CASSFRGQETQYF. CDR3 bases: TGTGCCAGCAGTTTCAGGGGACAAGAGACCCAGTACTTC. J is TRBJ2-5 and V is TRBV28; D might be TRBD1 (6 bases). The V end lost 3 bases, the J end lost 2 bases, and 7 bases lay between the germline ends. Germline CDR1 reads MDHEN; CDR2 reads SYDVKM. The CDR3 consists of 13 residues.

This clone has just one count. This rearrangement joins TRBV10-3 to TRBJ1-2; D gene unclear. The V end was cut by 2 bases, the J end by 8 bases, with 6 bases between. The CDR3 sequence is 11 residues long. The V gene's germline CDR1 is ENHRY and CDR2 SYGVKD. CDR3 nucleotide sequence: TGTGCCATCAGTGAGACGGAGGGCTACACCTTC. Protein sequence: CAISETEGYTF.